The 14 T cell receptor beta chains listed next were all sequenced from one sample in a study of T-cell reconstitution after alpha-beta-depleted transplantation in children. Unique molecular identifiers were built into the TCRbeta library. TCRdb redid the calling of the PCR reads with MiXCR, one entry per CDR3 protein. The sample gives around 580,000 distinct CDR3 sequences, about 21% of which show up once; around an eighth is in the top ten. The sample here was PBMCs, mostly from graft donor cells, taken 360 days after TCRalphabeta/CD19-depleted stem cell transplant. The origin of the receptors is a boy under two years old who had a stem cell transplant for acute myeloid leukemia, so the T cells may come from the graft donor.

The table lists this clonotype with a few counts. The V gene is TRBV20-1, the J gene TRBJ2-2, with 10 positions matching TRBD2. The length of the CDR3 is 18 residues. V shed 1 base and J 7 bases; nucleotides not matched to a gene: 15. Germline loops: CDR1 DFQATT, CDR2 SNEGSKA (reference sequence). CDR3 bases: TGCAGTGCTAGAGCCCATCTAAATAGCGGGGGGCATGTCGGGGAGCTGTTTTTT. Protein: CSARAHLNSGGHVGELFF.

The CDR3 bases are TGCAGTGCTCACCCATTTAGCCGGGAATACAATGAGCAGTTCTTC. Translated: CSAHPFSREYNEQFF. V and J are TRBV20-1 and TRBJ2-1; D perhaps matches TRBD2 (5 bases). Per the germline V gene, CDR1 is DFQATT and CDR2 is SNEGSKA (reference sequence). The CDR3 consists of 15 residues. V lost 5 bases and J lost 4, with 18 bases in between.

V usage is TRBV6-5 and J usage is TRBJ1-2; D is uncertain. Trimming removed 5 bases at V and 4 bases at J, with 8 bases between. Germline assignment: CDR1 MNHEY and CDR2 SVGAGI. This CDR3 spans 12 amino acids. Here the CDR3 DNA reads TGTGCCAGCAGTCCCGCAGGCTATGGCTACACCTTC. Amino acid sequence: CASSPAGYGYTF.

This chain connects TRBV9 to TRBJ1-2; the match to TRBD1 covers 8 bases. The CDR3 consists of 15 residues. The germline V gene encodes CDR1 SGDLS and CDR2 YYNGEE. After removal of 2 bases from V and 1 base from J, the junction contained 4 bases not matched to a gene. Written as DNA, the CDR3 is TGTGCCAGCAGCGTCGGGACAGGCAGTAACTATGGCTACACCTTC. Protein: CASSVGTGSNYGYTF. The entire variable domain, with the rest obtained from reference TRBV9 and TRBJ1-2, is as follows: DSGVTQTPKHLITATGQRVTLRCSPRSGDLSVYWYQQSLDQGLQFLIQYYNGEERAKGNILERFSAQQFPDLHSELNLSSLELGDSALYFCASSVGTGSNYGYTFGSGTRLTVV.

The chain is built from TRBV7-6 and TRBJ2-3; the D is unclear. V was clipped by 5 bases and J by 2 bases, with 17 bases between them. Looked up from germline, CDR1 is SGHVS and CDR2 is FNYEAQ. This CDR3 is 16 amino acids long. Written as DNA, the CDR3 is TGTGCCAGCAGCATTGGGCCACTAAGGGCCACAGATACGCAGTATTTT. Protein sequence: CASSIGPLRATDTQYF.

Written as DNA, the CDR3 is TGTGCCAGCAGCTTAGAGGGCTGGGAGTGGGCAGGGAATGGCAATGAGCAGTTCTTC. Its translation is CASSLEGWEWAGNGNEQFF. This sequence joins TRBV11-1 and TRBJ2-1; TRBD1 or TRBD2 may be the D gene (5 bases each). The ends were cut back, 1 base at V and 6 bases at J, with 25 bases in the middle. CDR3 size: 19 residues. Germline CDR1 reads SGHAT; CDR2 reads FQDESV (reference sequence).

This clonotype was recorded many times. V gene TRBV14 combines with J gene TRBJ2-7; D remains unclear. CDR3 length: 13 residues. Germline V CDR1 and CDR2: SGHDN, FVKESK. The germline V and J ends were trimmed by 1 base and 4 bases, with 8 bases remaining between them. As DNA, the CDR3 is TGTGCCAGCAGCCAAGTCCGATCTTACGAGCAGTACTTC. It translates to CASSQVRSYEQYF.

The V gene is TRBV7-3, the J gene TRBJ2-2; D is ambiguous. The V and J ends lost 5 bases and 1 base respectively, with 11 bases between them. CDR3 length: 15 residues. Germline CDR1 SGHTA, CDR2 FQGTGA. CDR3 sequence reads: CASSTGPRNTGELFF. The CDR3 DNA reads as TGTGCCAGCAGCACCGGACCTAGGAACACCGGGGAGCTGTTTTTT. Looking up the rest from reference TRBV7-3 and TRBJ2-2 gives the full variable domain: GAGVSQTPSNKVTEKGKYVELRCDPISGHTALYWYRQSLGQGPEFLIYFQGTGAADDSGLPNDRFFAVRPEGSVSTLKIQRTERGDSAVYLCASSTGPRNTGELFFGEGSRLTVL.

This clonotype has more than one count but fewer than ten. The V and J genes are TRBV15 and TRBJ2-5, with D possibly matching TRBD1 (6 bases). The CDR3 has 15 residues. Germline assignment: CDR1 LNHNV and CDR2 YYDKDF (reference sequence). The V gene lost 4 bases and the J gene lost 4 bases, with 16 bases spanning the gap. The CDR3 DNA reads as TGTGCCACCAGCATTTGGGGGCTCGGAGGAGAGACCCAGTACTTC. Amino acids: CATSIWGLGGETQYF. The whole variable domain, filled in from reference TRBV15 and TRBJ2-5, reads DAMVIQNPRYQVTQFGKPVTLSCSQTLNHNVMYWYQQKSSQAPKLLFHYYDKDFNNEADTPDNFQSRRPNTSFCFLDIRSPGLGDTAMYLCATSIWGLGGETQYFGPGTRLLVL.

This clonotype was seen ten or more times. The genes are TRBV7-2 and TRBJ1-1; D remains unclear. This CDR3 has 14 amino acids. Trimming left V 1 base short and J 1 base short, with 7 bases between. The germline V gene encodes CDR1 SGHTA and CDR2 FQGNSA. The CDR3 nucleotides are TGTGCCAGCAGCTTAGTGGCAGCGAACACTGAAGCTTTCTTT. Its translation: CASSLVAANTEAFF.

This clonotype was seen only a few times. The V call is TRBV24-1, the J call TRBJ2-3; D is possibly TRBD1 or TRBD2 (5 bases each). CDR1 KGHDR and CDR2 SFDVKD come from the germline V gene. The CDR3 contains 16 residues. Trimming removed 5 bases from V and 5 bases from J, with 19 bases in between. The CDR3 DNA reads TGTGCCACCAGTGTTCCGGGACCCCATGGCGGAGATACGCAGTATTTT. Translated: CATSVPGPHGGDTQYF.

The chain employs TRBV28 and TRBJ1-5, with D possibly matching TRBD1 (6 bases). The CDR3 is 15 amino acids. The germline CDR1 and CDR2 sequences are MDHEN and SYDVKM. Trimming took off 2 bases at V and 4 bases at J, with 12 bases between the two ends. CDR3 region: CASSLPGTPNQPQHF. CDR3 bases: TGTGCCAGCAGTTTACCGGGGACACCGAATCAGCCCCAGCATTTT. Variable domain in full (rest from reference TRBV28 and TRBJ1-5): DVKVTQSSRYLVKRTGEKVFLECVQDMDHENMFWYRQDPGLGLRLIYFSYDVKMKEKGDIPEGYSVSREKKERFSLILESASTNQTSMYLCASSLPGTPNQPQHFGDGTRLSIL.

CDR3 DNA: TGTGCCAGCAGCTTTATTTCGGCGGGGGCGAACAGGGGTCGAGAGACCCAGTACTTC. It is translated as CASSFISAGANRGRETQYF. The chain couples TRBV13 to TRBJ2-5, with D perhaps TRBD1 or TRBD2 (7 bases each). This CDR3 spans 19 amino acids. From germline, CDR1 is PRHDT and CDR2 FYEKMQ (reference sequence). Deletions cut 3 bases from V and 4 bases from J, with 27 bases between.

This clonotype was detected ten times or more. The V gene is TRBV28, the J gene TRBJ2-5; tentative D call: TRBD1 (6 bases). The CDR3 is 15 residues long. V was clipped by 1 base and J by 5 bases, with 14 bases between them. From germline, CDR1 is MDHEN and CDR2 SYDVKM. The CDR3 DNA follows: TGTGCCAGCAGTTTATTGGGACACTTGGGGGAGACCCAGTACTTC. It encodes CASSLLGHLGETQYF.